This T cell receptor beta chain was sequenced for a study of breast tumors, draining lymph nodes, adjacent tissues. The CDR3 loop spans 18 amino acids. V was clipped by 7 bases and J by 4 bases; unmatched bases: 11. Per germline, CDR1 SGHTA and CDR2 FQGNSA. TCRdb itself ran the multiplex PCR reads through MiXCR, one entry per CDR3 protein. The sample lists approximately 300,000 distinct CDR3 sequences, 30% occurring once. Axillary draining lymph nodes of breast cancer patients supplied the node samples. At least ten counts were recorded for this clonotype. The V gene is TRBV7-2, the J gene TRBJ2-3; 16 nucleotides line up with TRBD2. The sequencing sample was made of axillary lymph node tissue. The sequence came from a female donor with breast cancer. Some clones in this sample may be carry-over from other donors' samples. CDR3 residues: CASTRGTSGRAGADTQYF. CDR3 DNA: TGTGCCAGCACCCGGGGGACTAGCGGGAGGGCCGGGGCAGATACGCAGTATTTT. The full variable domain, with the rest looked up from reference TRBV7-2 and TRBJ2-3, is GAGVSQSPSNKVTEKGKDVELRCDPISGHTALYWYRQSLGQGLEFLIYFQGNSAPDKSGLPSDRFSAERTGGSVSTLTIQRTQQEDSAVYLCASTRGTSGRAGADTQYFGPGTRLTVL.